The rows below give T cell receptor beta chains drawn from one sample of a study of regulatory T cells in long-lasting Graves disease. TCRdb reanalysed the multiplex PCR reads using MiXCR and keeps one entry per CDR3 protein. The table shows around 500,000 distinct CDR3 sequences, with about 14% occurring only once. The data were also submitted as part of a second study, on T cells in Graves' hyperthyroidism and ophthalmopathy.

The sequenced sample was peripheral blood mononuclear cells (PBMCs), obtained at new diagnosis, from a patient treated with antithyroid drugs. The receptors stem from a man aged 25 to 40 with Graves disease. Both conserved end residues are part of each CDR3. A D gene is named only where the DNA matches it firmly. Clone size, where shown, is once, few, many, or a class for clones that have expanded.

j_call: TRBJ2-3; clone_size: many; v_call: TRBV7-8; cdr3_length: 16; d_call: .; cdr3_aa: CASSLVASSSTDTQYF; cdr3_nt: TGTGCCAGCAGCTTAGTGGCCAGCTCTAGCACAGATACGCAGTATTTT
j_call: TRBJ2-1; clone_size: few; v_call: TRBV2; cdr3_length: 15; d_call: TRBD2; cdr3_aa: CASAALAGVWDEQFF; cdr3_nt: TGTGCCAGCGCCGCTCTAGCGGGAGTGTGGGATGAGCAGTTCTTC
j_call: TRBJ1-5; clone_size: few; v_call: TRBV12-3/TRBV12-4; cdr3_length: 14; d_call: .; cdr3_aa: CASSYDRVDQPQHF; cdr3_nt: TGTGCCAGCAGTTACGATAGGGTGGATCAGCCCCAGCATTTT
j_call: TRBJ2-5; clone_size: many; v_call: TRBV15; cdr3_length: 14; d_call: .; cdr3_aa: CATSRTGIGETQYF; cdr3_nt: TGTGCCACCAGCCGTACAGGGATAGGAGAGACCCAGTACTTC
j_call: TRBJ1-1; clone_size: many; v_call: TRBV19; cdr3_length: 19; d_call: TRBD1; cdr3_aa: CASRGLTGTVYFGNTEAFF; cdr3_nt: TGTGCCAGTAGGGGGCTGACCGGGACAGTCTATTTCGGGAACACTGAAGCTTTCTTT
j_call: TRBJ2-7; clone_size: many; v_call: TRBV3-1; cdr3_length: 12; d_call: .; cdr3_aa: CASSQDLGEQYF; cdr3_nt: TGTGCCAGCAGCCAAGATCTCGGGGAGCAGTACTTC
j_call: TRBJ2-5; clone_size: many; v_call: TRBV18; cdr3_length: 13; d_call: .; cdr3_aa: CASSRTLQETQYF; cdr3_nt: TGTGCCAGCTCCCGGACTCTTCAAGAGACCCAGTACTTC
j_call: TRBJ1-2; clone_size: few; v_call: TRBV19; cdr3_length: 17; d_call: TRBD1; cdr3_aa: CASSTLGTGIEGSGYTF; cdr3_nt: TGTGCCAGTAGTACCCTCGGGACAGGGATCGAAGGAAGTGGCTACACCTTC
j_call: TRBJ2-5; clone_size: .; v_call: TRBV10-1; cdr3_length: 14; d_call: .; cdr3_aa: CASNPGTSEETQYF; cdr3_nt: TGCGCCAGCAATCCAGGGACGTCCGAAGAGACCCAGTACTTC
j_call: TRBJ2-7; clone_size: many; v_call: TRBV28; cdr3_length: 15; d_call: TRBD1; cdr3_aa: CASSFQVTGDDEQYF; cdr3_nt: TGTGCCAGCAGTTTCCAAGTCACAGGGGATGACGAGCAGTACTTC
j_call: TRBJ1-5; clone_size: .; v_call: TRBV28; cdr3_length: 15; d_call: TRBD1; cdr3_aa: CASSQRQGRNQPQHF; cdr3_nt: TGTGCCAGCAGTCAAAGACAGGGACGCAATCAGCCCCAGCATTTT
j_call: TRBJ2-3; clone_size: many; v_call: TRBV7-2; cdr3_length: 15; d_call: .; cdr3_aa: CASSSWTGGADTQYF; cdr3_nt: TGTGCCAGCAGCTCCTGGACAGGCGGGGCAGATACGCAGTATTTT
j_call: TRBJ2-3; clone_size: .; v_call: TRBV19; cdr3_length: 15; d_call: TRBD2; cdr3_aa: CASIPTSGASDTQYF; cdr3_nt: TGTGCCAGTATCCCGACTAGCGGGGCCTCGGATACGCAGTATTTT
j_call: TRBJ2-1; clone_size: many; v_call: TRBV20-1; cdr3_length: 11; d_call: TRBD1; cdr3_aa: CSGDRGNEQFF; cdr3_nt: TGCAGTGGGGACAGGGGCAATGAGCAGTTCTTC
j_call: TRBJ2-7; clone_size: many; v_call: TRBV27; cdr3_length: 15; d_call: TRBD2; cdr3_aa: CASSLTTSGSYEQYF; cdr3_nt: TGTGCCAGCAGCCTTACCACTAGCGGGAGTTACGAGCAGTACTTC
j_call: TRBJ2-7; clone_size: .; v_call: TRBV4-1; cdr3_length: 15; d_call: TRBD2; cdr3_aa: CASSQGGLAGSEQYF; cdr3_nt: TGCGCCAGCAGCCAAGGCGGACTAGCGGGGTCCGAGCAGTACTTC
j_call: TRBJ2-2; clone_size: many; v_call: TRBV24-1; cdr3_length: 14; d_call: .; cdr3_aa: CATSAFGNTGELFF; cdr3_nt: TGTGCCACCAGTGCGTTCGGGAACACCGGGGAGCTGTTTTTT
j_call: TRBJ1-1; clone_size: few; v_call: TRBV20-1; cdr3_length: 17; d_call: .; cdr3_aa: CSARDSKQVGPNTEAFF; cdr3_nt: TGCAGTGCTAGAGATTCGAAGCAGGTAGGGCCGAACACTGAAGCTTTCTTT
j_call: TRBJ2-1; clone_size: .; v_call: TRBV5-1; cdr3_length: 11; d_call: .; cdr3_aa: CASSLSDVQFF; cdr3_nt: TGCGCCAGCAGCTTGTCGGACGTGCAGTTCTTC
j_call: TRBJ2-7; clone_size: many; v_call: TRBV3-1; cdr3_length: 13; d_call: .; cdr3_aa: CASSQIPAYEQYF; cdr3_nt: TGTGCCAGCAGCCAAATCCCAGCCTACGAGCAGTACTTC
j_call: TRBJ1-5; clone_size: few; v_call: TRBV20-1; cdr3_length: 17; d_call: .; cdr3_aa: CSARAGGALTTVQPQHF; cdr3_nt: TGCAGTGCTAGAGCTGGAGGGGCCCTTACCACGGTTCAGCCCCAGCATTTT
j_call: TRBJ1-1; clone_size: many; v_call: TRBV18; cdr3_length: 14; d_call: .; cdr3_aa: CASSAGTMNTEAFF; cdr3_nt: TGTGCCAGCTCGGCAGGGACTATGAACACTGAAGCTTTCTTT
j_call: TRBJ2-3; clone_size: many; v_call: TRBV24-1; cdr3_length: 20; d_call: .; cdr3_aa: CATSDLRGAKEALTTDTQYF; cdr3_nt: TGTGCCACCAGTGATTTGCGAGGGGCAAAGGAGGCCCTCACCACAGATACGCAGTATTTT
j_call: TRBJ1-5; clone_size: few; v_call: TRBV27; cdr3_length: 12; d_call: .; cdr3_aa: CASRFGNQPQHF; cdr3_nt: TGTGCCAGCAGATTTGGCAATCAGCCCCAGCATTTT
j_call: TRBJ2-5; clone_size: many; v_call: TRBV11-2; cdr3_length: 17; d_call: TRBD2; cdr3_aa: CASSLRTGGDLRETQYF; cdr3_nt: TGTGCCAGCAGCTTGAGGACGGGAGGTGATTTAAGAGAGACCCAGTACTTC
j_call: TRBJ2-1; clone_size: many; v_call: TRBV12-3/TRBV12-4; cdr3_length: 13; d_call: .; cdr3_aa: CASSPRGLGEQFF; cdr3_nt: TGTGCCAGCAGCCCTCGGGGTCTTGGTGAGCAGTTCTTC
j_call: TRBJ1-6; clone_size: few; v_call: TRBV6-2/TRBV6-3; cdr3_length: 15; d_call: TRBD1; cdr3_aa: CASSSDRDYNSPLHF; cdr3_nt: TGTGCCAGCAGTTCCGACAGGGACTATAATTCACCCCTCCACTTT
j_call: TRBJ1-1; clone_size: many; v_call: TRBV28; cdr3_length: 13; d_call: TRBD1; cdr3_aa: CASSLTGGGKAFF; cdr3_nt: TGTGCCAGCAGCCTTACAGGGGGCGGGAAGGCTTTCTTT
j_call: TRBJ1-5; clone_size: .; v_call: TRBV15; cdr3_length: 16; d_call: .; cdr3_aa: CATSRDRGSDGSSQHF; cdr3_nt: TGTGCCACCAGCAGAGATAGGGGGTCCGACGGTTCGTCCCAGCATTTT
j_call: TRBJ2-3; clone_size: few; v_call: TRBV9; cdr3_length: 15; d_call: .; cdr3_aa: CASSVRGPGRDTQYF; cdr3_nt: TGTGCCAGCAGCGTGAGAGGGCCGGGAAGGGATACGCAGTATTTT
j_call: TRBJ1-1; clone_size: .; v_call: TRBV5-1; cdr3_length: 15; d_call: TRBD1; cdr3_aa: CASSFAGGSGTEAFF; cdr3_nt: TGCGCCAGCAGCTTTGCAGGGGGCTCAGGCACTGAAGCTTTCTTT
j_call: TRBJ1-1; clone_size: many; v_call: TRBV9; cdr3_length: 12; d_call: TRBD1; cdr3_aa: CASSAGQTEAFF; cdr3_nt: TGTGCCAGCAGCGCGGGACAGACTGAAGCTTTCTTT
j_call: TRBJ1-1; clone_size: .; v_call: TRBV19; cdr3_length: 14; d_call: .; cdr3_aa: CASSIAGLNTEAFF; cdr3_nt: TGTGCCAGTAGTATAGCGGGCCTGAACACTGAAGCTTTCTTT
j_call: TRBJ2-5; clone_size: many; v_call: TRBV5-1; cdr3_length: 15; d_call: .; cdr3_aa: CASSLLGGGSETQYF; cdr3_nt: TGCGCCAGCAGCTTGCTCGGAGGTGGATCAGAGACCCAGTACTTC
j_call: TRBJ1-1; clone_size: many; v_call: TRBV30; cdr3_length: 15; d_call: .; cdr3_aa: CAWSLRPTWDAEAFF; cdr3_nt: TGTGCCTGGAGCCTCCGACCCACCTGGGACGCTGAAGCTTTCTTT
j_call: TRBJ2-7; clone_size: many; v_call: TRBV7-9; cdr3_length: 15; d_call: .; cdr3_aa: CASSPLWGASYEQYF; cdr3_nt: TGTGCCAGCAGCCCCCTCTGGGGCGCAAGCTACGAGCAGTACTTC
j_call: TRBJ2-1; clone_size: many; v_call: TRBV15; cdr3_length: 20; d_call: TRBD2; cdr3_aa: CATSLSRPGTSGSHQNEQFF; cdr3_nt: TGTGCCACCAGCTTGTCTCGTCCCGGGACTAGCGGGAGTCATCAGAATGAGCAGTTCTTC
j_call: TRBJ1-5; clone_size: many; v_call: TRBV2; cdr3_length: 14; d_call: .; cdr3_aa: CASSKQNLNQPQHF; cdr3_nt: TGTGCCAGCAGTAAACAGAACCTCAATCAGCCCCAGCATTTT
j_call: TRBJ2-3; clone_size: many; v_call: TRBV5-1; cdr3_length: 13; d_call: .; cdr3_aa: CASNGGVTDTQYF; cdr3_nt: TGCGCCAGCAACGGTGGGGTGACAGATACGCAGTATTTT
j_call: TRBJ2-5; clone_size: many; v_call: TRBV20-1; cdr3_length: 11; d_call: .; cdr3_aa: CSARKGETQYF; cdr3_nt: TGCAGTGCTAGGAAGGGGGAGACCCAGTACTTC
j_call: TRBJ2-7; clone_size: many; v_call: TRBV10-1; cdr3_length: 14; d_call: .; cdr3_aa: CASSESTSFYEQYF; cdr3_nt: TGCGCCAGCAGTGAGTCGACATCATTCTACGAGCAGTACTTC
j_call: TRBJ2-3; clone_size: few; v_call: TRBV3-1; cdr3_length: 16; d_call: .; cdr3_aa: CASSQDPAGITDTQYF; cdr3_nt: TGTGCCAGCAGCCAAGATCCGGCGGGGATCACAGATACGCAGTATTTT
j_call: TRBJ1-1; clone_size: many; v_call: TRBV12-3/TRBV12-4; cdr3_length: 17; d_call: .; cdr3_aa: CASRTRTVDPGRAEAFF; cdr3_nt: TGTGCCAGCAGGACTCGGACAGTGGACCCGGGTAGGGCTGAAGCTTTCTTT
j_call: TRBJ2-5; clone_size: many; v_call: TRBV29-1; cdr3_length: 14; d_call: TRBD2; cdr3_aa: CSATTSGREETQYF; cdr3_nt: TGCAGCGCCACCACTAGCGGGAGGGAAGAGACCCAGTACTTC
j_call: TRBJ2-7; clone_size: many; v_call: TRBV19; cdr3_length: 15; d_call: TRBD2; cdr3_aa: CASSFGTSFDYEQYF; cdr3_nt: TGTGCCAGTAGTTTCGGGACTAGCTTTGACTACGAGCAGTACTTC